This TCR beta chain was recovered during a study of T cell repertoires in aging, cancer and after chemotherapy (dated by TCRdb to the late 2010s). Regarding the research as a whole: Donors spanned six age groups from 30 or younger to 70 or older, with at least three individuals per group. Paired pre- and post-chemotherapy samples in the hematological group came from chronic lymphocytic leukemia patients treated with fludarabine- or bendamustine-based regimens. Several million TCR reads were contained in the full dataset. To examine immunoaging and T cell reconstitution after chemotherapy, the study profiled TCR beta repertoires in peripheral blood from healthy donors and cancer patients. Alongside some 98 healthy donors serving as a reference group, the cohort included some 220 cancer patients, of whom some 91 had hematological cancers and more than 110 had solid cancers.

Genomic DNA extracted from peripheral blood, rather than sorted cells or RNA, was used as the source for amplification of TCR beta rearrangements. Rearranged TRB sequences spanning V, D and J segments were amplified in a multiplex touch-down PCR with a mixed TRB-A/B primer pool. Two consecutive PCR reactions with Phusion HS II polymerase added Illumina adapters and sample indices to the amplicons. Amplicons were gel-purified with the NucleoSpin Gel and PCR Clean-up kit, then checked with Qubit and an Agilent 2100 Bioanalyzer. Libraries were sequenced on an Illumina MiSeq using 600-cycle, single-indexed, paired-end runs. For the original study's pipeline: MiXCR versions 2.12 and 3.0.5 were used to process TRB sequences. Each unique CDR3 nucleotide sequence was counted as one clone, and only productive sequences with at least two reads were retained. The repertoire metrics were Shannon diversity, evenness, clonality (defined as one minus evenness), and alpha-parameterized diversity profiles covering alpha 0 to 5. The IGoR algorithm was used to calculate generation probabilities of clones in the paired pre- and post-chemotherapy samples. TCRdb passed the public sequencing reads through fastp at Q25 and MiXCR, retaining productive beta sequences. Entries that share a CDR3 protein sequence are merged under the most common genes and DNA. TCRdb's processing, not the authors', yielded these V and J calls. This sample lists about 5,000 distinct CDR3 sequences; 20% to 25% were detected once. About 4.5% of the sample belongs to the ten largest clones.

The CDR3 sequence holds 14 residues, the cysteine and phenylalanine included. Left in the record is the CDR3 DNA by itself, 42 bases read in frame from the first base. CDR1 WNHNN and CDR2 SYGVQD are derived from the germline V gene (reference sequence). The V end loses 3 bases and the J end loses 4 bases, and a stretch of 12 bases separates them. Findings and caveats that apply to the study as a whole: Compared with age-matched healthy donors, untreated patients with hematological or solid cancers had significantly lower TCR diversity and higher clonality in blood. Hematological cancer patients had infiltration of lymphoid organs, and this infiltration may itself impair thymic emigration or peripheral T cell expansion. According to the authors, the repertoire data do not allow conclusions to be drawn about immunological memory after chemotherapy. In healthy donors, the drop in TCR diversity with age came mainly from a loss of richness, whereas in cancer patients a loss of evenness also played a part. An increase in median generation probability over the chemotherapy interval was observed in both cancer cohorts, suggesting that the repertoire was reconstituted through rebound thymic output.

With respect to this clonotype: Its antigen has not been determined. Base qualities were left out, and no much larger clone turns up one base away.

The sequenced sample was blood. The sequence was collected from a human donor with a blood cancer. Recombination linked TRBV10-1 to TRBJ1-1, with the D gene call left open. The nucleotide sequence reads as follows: TGCGCCAGCAGTGATGGAGGGTCGGGCACTGAAGCTTTCTTT. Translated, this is CASSDGGSGTEAFF.